This T cell receptor beta chain was recorded in a study of T-cell memory formation after mild COVID-19. About the study: Across donors, TCR clusters were largely donor specific.

Broader study findings: CD4/CD8 balance characterized clones contracting day 15 to 85, and CD4+ skew characterized later expanders. Some SARS-CoV-2-responding clones were already detected in memory before infection. CD4+ contracting clones lay mainly in CM and EM, CD8+ ones in EMRA.

The CDR3 consists of 13 residues. Per germline, CDR1 SGHAT and CDR2 FQNNGV. With 7 bases removed from V and 9 bases from J, the gap between germline ends came to 18 bases. Note on this clonotype: Antigen specificity is unknown.

Each CDR3 protein gets one entry after TCRdb re-called the 5' RACE reads with MiXCR. The table lists a few hundred thousand distinct CDR3 sequences, roughly 24% of them singletons. Sequencing input: PBMCs or a T cell subset sorted from them (not recorded which). This chain connects TRBV11-2 to TRBJ2-5; possible D gene TRBD1, 6 bases. The clonotype was recovered from an adult woman who had mild COVID-19 (a few samples of this study predate the infection). Cell type and time point are not known. The CDR3 loop reads CASTLFGQYPQYF. The CDR3 DNA follows: TGTGCCAGCACCCTCTTTGGACAGTATCCCCAGTACTTC. Full variable domain (outside the CDR3, taken from reference TRBV11-2 and TRBJ2-5): EAGVAQSPRYKIIEKRQSVAFWCNPISGHATLYWYQQILGQGPKLLIQFQNNGVVDDSQLPKDRFSAERLKGVDSTLKIQPAKLEDSAVYLCASTLFGQYPQYFGPGTRLLVL.